Below are 5 T cell receptor beta chains sequenced from a single sample in a study of T-cell reconstitution after alpha-beta-depleted transplantation in children. Unique molecular identifiers were used in preparing the TCRbeta library. TCRdb itself ran the PCR reads through MiXCR, one entry per CDR3 protein. This table holds 550,000 to 800,000 distinct CDR3 sequences, less than 15% found once. The sample was PBMCs, taken before TCRalphabeta/CD19-depleted stem cell transplant. These receptors came from a girl aged 2-10 years with congenital amegakaryocytic thrombocytopenia, due to receive a stem cell transplant.

This clonotype has ten or more counts. The chain couples TRBV7-9 to TRBJ1-1, with D perhaps matching TRBD1 (5 bases). Trimming stripped 4 bases from V and 5 bases from J, with 8 bases between. The CDR3 extends over 12 amino acids. Germline-derived CDR1 and CDR2 are SEHNR and FQNEAQ (reference sequence). The CDR3 is CASSWQGTEAFF. In DNA form, the CDR3 reads TGTGCCAGCAGCTGGCAGGGAACTGAAGCTTTCTTT. The full variable domain, rest sourced from reference TRBV7-9 and TRBJ1-1, is DTGVSQNPRHKITKRGQNVTFRCDPISEHNRLYWYRQTLGQGPEFLTYFQNEAQLEKSRLLSDRFSAERPKGSFSTLEIQRTEQGDSAMYLCASSWQGTEAFFGQGTRLTVV.

This clonotype was seen at least ten times. The chain is built from TRBV10-2 and TRBJ2-1; 9 nucleotides match TRBD2. This CDR3 spans 15 amino acids. The V gene end was trimmed by 5 bases and the J gene end by 0 bases; junction bases not matched to a gene: 2. Per germline, CDR1 WSHSY and CDR2 SAAADI. CDR3 sequence: CASSNSGSSYNEQFF. CDR3 bases: TGCGCCAGCAGTAATAGCGGGAGCTCCTACAATGAGCAGTTCTTC.

This clonotype was detected many times. The V and J genes are TRBV12-3 or TRBV12-4 and TRBJ1-2; 7 bases align to TRBD1. This CDR3 region has 14 residues. With 6 bases clipped from V and 4 bases from J, the junction kept 8 bases outside the gene matches. The DNA of the CDR3 is TGTGCCAGCAGCCCTACAGGGGATCGCTATGGCTACACCTTC. This encodes CASSPTGDRYGYTF.

This chain joins TRBV14 and TRBJ2-1, with D hard to call. Germline assignment: CDR1 SGHDN and CDR2 FVKESK. V dropped 6 bases and J dropped 0 bases, with 12 bases sitting between them. The CDR3 is 15 residues long. The CDR3 nucleotides read TGTGCCAGCAGTCCGTACGTGGGCTCCTACAATGAGCAGTTCTTC. Its translation is CASSPYVGSYNEQFF.

This clonotype was recorded many times. The rearrangement uses TRBV5-1 and TRBJ1-1; D is unresolved. This CDR3 comprises 14 residues. Trimming cost V 0 bases and J 1 base, with 7 bases left between them. CDR1 SGHRS and CDR2 YFSETQ come from the germline V gene. The CDR3 loop is CASSLVSENTEAFF. The CDR3 coding sequence is TGCGCCAGCAGCTTGGTGTCAGAGAACACTGAAGCTTTCTTT.